This T cell receptor (beta chain) is drawn from a study of cytomegalovirus exposure and HLA in healthy donors. Study-level information: Among approximately 400 genotyped donors, 80% to 90% fell in the Caucasian-associated ancestry cluster.

The CDR3 loop spans 11 amino acids. Germline CDR1 SQVTM, CDR2 ANQGSEA. With regard to this clone: Its antigen is undetermined.

Study-level findings and limits: When analyzed later, a missense DCLRE1C variant was found to be linked to TCR beta V- and J-gene trimming.

60 Vbeta and 13 Jbeta primers were used in PCR. TCRdb's table, derived via immunoSEQ multiplex PCR, lists solely in-frame clones and lacks some. The data hold 120,000 to 150,000 clones, with about 76% observed a single time. The sequence was collected from a female donor in good health and CMV-seronegative. The sample taken for sequencing was PBMCs. The V call is TRBV29-1, the J call TRBJ2-5; D call uncertain. The DNA end lines up better with TRBJ2-7; the J call may be wrong. CDR3 nucleotide sequence: TGCAGCGTTGTAAGCTCCTACGAGCAGTACTTC. This sequence encodes CSVVSSYEQYF.